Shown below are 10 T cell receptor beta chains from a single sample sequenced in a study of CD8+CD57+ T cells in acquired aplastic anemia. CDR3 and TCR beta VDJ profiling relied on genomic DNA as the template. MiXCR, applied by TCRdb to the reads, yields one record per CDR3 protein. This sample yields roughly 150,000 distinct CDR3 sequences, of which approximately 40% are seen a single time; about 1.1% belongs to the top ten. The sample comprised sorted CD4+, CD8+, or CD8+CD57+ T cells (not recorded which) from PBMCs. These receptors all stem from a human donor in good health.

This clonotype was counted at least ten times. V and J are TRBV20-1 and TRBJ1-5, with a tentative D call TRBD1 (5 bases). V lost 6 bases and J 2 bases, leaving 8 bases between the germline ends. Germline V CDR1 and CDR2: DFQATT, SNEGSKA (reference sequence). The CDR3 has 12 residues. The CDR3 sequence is CSALGGNQPQHF. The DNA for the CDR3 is TGCAGTGCCTTGGGGGGCAATCAGCCCCAGCATTTT.

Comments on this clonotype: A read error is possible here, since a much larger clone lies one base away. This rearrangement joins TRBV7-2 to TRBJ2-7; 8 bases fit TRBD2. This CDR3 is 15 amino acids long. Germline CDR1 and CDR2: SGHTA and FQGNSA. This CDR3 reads CASSLASGASYGQYF. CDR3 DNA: TGTGCCAGCAGCTTAGCTAGCGGGGCGTCCTACGGGCAGTACTTC.

The CDR3 loop is CASSKRDGNSPLHF. The CDR3 bases are TGCGCCAGCAGCAAACGGGACGGTAATTCACCCCTCCACTTT. The V gene is TRBV4-3, the J gene TRBJ1-6; perhaps TRBD1 as D (5 bases). Germline loops: CDR1 LGHNA, CDR2 YSLEER. V was pared by 5 bases and J by 6 bases, with 11 bases between. The CDR3 sequence is 14 residues long.

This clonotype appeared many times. In nucleotides, the CDR3 is TGTGCCAGCACCTTACTAGCGGGGGGCTCTGGGGCCAACGTCCTGACTTTC. As protein: CASTLLAGGSGANVLTF. The chain combines TRBV12-3 or TRBV12-4 with TRBJ2-6, with 12 bases fitting TRBD2. V shed 7 bases, J shed 0 bases, and the junction held 4 bases outside the gene matches. This CDR3 has 17 residues.

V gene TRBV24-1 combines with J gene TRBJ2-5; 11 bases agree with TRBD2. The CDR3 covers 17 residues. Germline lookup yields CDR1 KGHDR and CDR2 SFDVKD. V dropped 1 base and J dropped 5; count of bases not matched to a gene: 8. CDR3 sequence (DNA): TGTGCCACCAGTGATTTTTCGTCTAGCGGGGGGTGGGAGACCCAGTACTTC. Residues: CATSDFSSSGGWETQYF.

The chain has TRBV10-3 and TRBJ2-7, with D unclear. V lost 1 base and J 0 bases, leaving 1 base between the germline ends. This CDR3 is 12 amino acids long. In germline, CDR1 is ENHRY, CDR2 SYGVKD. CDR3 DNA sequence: TGTGCCATCAGTGAGTTCTCCTACGAGCAGTACTTC. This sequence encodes CAISEFSYEQYF.

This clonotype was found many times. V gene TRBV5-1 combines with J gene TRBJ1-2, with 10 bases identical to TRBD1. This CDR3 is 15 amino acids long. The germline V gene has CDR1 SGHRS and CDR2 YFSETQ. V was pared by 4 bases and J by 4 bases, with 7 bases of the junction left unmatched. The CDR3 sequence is CASSVTGGPGYGYTF. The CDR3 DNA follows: TGCGCCAGCAGCGTGACAGGGGGCCCGGGCTATGGCTACACCTTC.

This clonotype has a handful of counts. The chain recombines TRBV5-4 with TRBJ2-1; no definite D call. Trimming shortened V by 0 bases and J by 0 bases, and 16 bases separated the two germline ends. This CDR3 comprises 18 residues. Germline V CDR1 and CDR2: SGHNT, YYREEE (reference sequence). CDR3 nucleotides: TGTGCCAGCAGCTTGGCGGGCCTAGGACCAAGCTCCTACAATGAGCAGTTCTTC. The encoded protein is CASSLAGLGPSSYNEQFF.

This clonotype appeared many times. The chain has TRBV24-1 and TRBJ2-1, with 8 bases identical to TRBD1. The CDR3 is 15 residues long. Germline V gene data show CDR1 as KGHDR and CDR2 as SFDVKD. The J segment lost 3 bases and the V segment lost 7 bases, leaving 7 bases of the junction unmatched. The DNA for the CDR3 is TGTGCCACCAGGGGCTCAGGGGGCGGCTACAATGAGCAGTTCTTC. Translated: CATRGSGGGYNEQFF.

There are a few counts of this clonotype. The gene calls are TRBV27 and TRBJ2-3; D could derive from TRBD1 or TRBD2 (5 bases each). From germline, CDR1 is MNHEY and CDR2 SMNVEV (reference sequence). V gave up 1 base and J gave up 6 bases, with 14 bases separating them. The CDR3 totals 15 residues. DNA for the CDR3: TGTGCCAGCAGTTTATTGGGACCCTCCCTTGATACGCAGTATTTT. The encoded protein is CASSLLGPSLDTQYF.